These 13 T cell receptor beta chains originate from one sample sequenced in a study of CD8 T cells in ankylosing spondylitis. TCRdb reanalysed the 5' RACE reads using MiXCR and keeps one entry per CDR3 protein. This table has 37,000 or so distinct CDR3 sequences, 16% appearing once. Sequencing input: blood. The receptor set was obtained from a male donor with ankylosing spondylitis or in good health (not recorded which).

This clonotype has just a few counts. CDR3 amino acids: CAWRRGQSGELFF. CDR3 nucleotide sequence: TGTGCCTGGAGAAGGGGACAGAGCGGGGAGCTGTTTTTT. The V gene is TRBV30, the J gene TRBJ2-2; 7 positions agree with TRBD1. J was trimmed by 7 bases and V by 3 bases; bases with no gene match: 5. The CDR3 spans 13 residues. Germline V gene lookup returns CDR1 GTSNPN and CDR2 SVGIG (reference sequence).

This clonotype was counted between two and nine times. A read error may account for a junction end that differs from germline. The chain combines TRBV30 with TRBJ2-3; D unresolved. The CDR3 contains 10 residues. In germline, CDR1 is GTSNPN, CDR2 SVGIG (reference sequence). The CDR3 is CAWSKDTQYF. CDR3 coding DNA: TGTGCCTGGAGCAAAGATACGCAGTATTTT.

V and J are TRBV29-1 and TRBJ2-2; 9 nucleotides align to TRBD2. The V gene end was trimmed by 8 bases and the J gene end by 2 bases; junction bases not matched to a gene: 3. The germline gives CDR1 SQVTM, CDR2 ANQGSEA. The CDR3 runs 13 residues. The CDR3 DNA reads as TGCAGCTGCGGGAGGGACAACACCGGGGAGCTGTTTTTT. Encoded protein: CSCGRDNTGELFF.

This clonotype was counted between two and nine times. The chain has TRBV5-1 and TRBJ1-1; 8 bases map to TRBD1. V gave up 4 bases and J gave up 6 bases; unmatched junction bases: 5. CDR1 is SGHRS and CDR2 is YFSETQ in the germline V gene. The length of the CDR3 is 13 residues. The CDR3 here is CASSVQDRAEAFF. The DNA for the CDR3 is TGCGCCAGCAGCGTACAGGACAGGGCTGAAGCTTTCTTT.

The J gene is TRBJ2-1, the V gene TRBV7-9; 7 nucleotides line up with TRBD2. With 5 bases clipped from V and 8 bases from J, the junction kept 9 bases outside the gene matches. The germline V gene encodes CDR1 SEHNR and CDR2 FQNEAQ (reference sequence). The CDR3 sequence is 14 residues long. The CDR3 bases are TGTGCCAGCAGCGGGCTAAACCGGGGGGATGAGCAGTTCTTC. Translating gives CASSGLNRGDEQFF.

This clonotype was picked up a small number of times. This chain joins TRBV28 and TRBJ2-2; 10 bases match TRBD2. The CDR3 consists of 16 residues. Germline assignment: CDR1 MDHEN and CDR2 SYDVKM. V lost 3 bases and J lost 7; bases outside the gene matches: 8. This chain's CDR3 is CASSLLASGRIGELFF. The CDR3 nucleotides read TGTGCCAGCAGTTTGTTAGCTAGCGGGAGAATCGGGGAGCTGTTTTTT.

This clonotype has only a few counts. The V gene is TRBV18, the J gene TRBJ2-2, with D possibly TRBD1 on 5 matching bases. Germline V CDR1 and CDR2: KGHSH, LQKENI. V was trimmed by 3 bases and J by 7 bases, leaving 6 bases between them. The CDR3 is 12 amino acids. The DNA of the CDR3 is TGTGCCAGCTCACCGGACAACGGGGAGCTGTTTTTT. It specifies CASSPDNGELFF.

This clonotype was seen a few times. CDR3 residues: CASTGTHTGELFF. CDR3 nucleotides: TGTGCCAGCACTGGGACCCACACCGGGGAGCTGTTTTTT. The gene calls are TRBV2 and TRBJ2-2; D could derive from TRBD1 or TRBD2 (5 bases each). Germline V lookup: CDR1 SNHLY, CDR2 FYNNEI. V lost 7 bases and J 3 bases, leaving 9 bases between the germline ends. This CDR3 has 13 amino acids.

The gene calls are TRBV7-8 and TRBJ2-3; D is perhaps TRBD2 (6 bases). The CDR3 sequence is 17 residues long. Germline V gene sequence: CDR1 SGHVS, CDR2 FQNEAQ. Deletions cut 1 base from V and 2 bases from J, with 16 bases between. This CDR3 reads CASSLGSGSGPTDTQYF. DNA of the CDR3: TGTGCCAGCAGCTTAGGGTCGGGTAGCGGACCCACAGATACGCAGTATTTT. Looking up the rest from reference TRBV7-8 and TRBJ2-3 gives the full variable domain: GAGVSQSPRYKVAKRGQDVALRCDPISGHVSLFWYQQALGQGPEFLTYFQNEAQLDKSGLPSDRFFAERPEGSVSTLKIQRTQQEDSAVYLCASSLGSGSGPTDTQYFGPGTRLTVL.

This rearrangement joins TRBV7-3 to TRBJ2-1; 8 bases map to TRBD2. The CDR3 consists of 15 residues. Germline loops: CDR1 SGHTA, CDR2 FQGTGA. With V trimmed by 3 bases and J by 0 bases, 1 base remained unmatched. The CDR3 sequence: CASSFTSGSYNEQFF. The CDR3 region has the DNA TGTGCCAGCAGCTTTACTAGCGGCTCCTACAATGAGCAGTTCTTC. The complete variable domain, with remaining parts taken from reference TRBV7-3 and TRBJ2-1, reads GAGVSQTPSNKVTEKGKYVELRCDPISGHTALYWYRQSLGQGPEFLIYFQGTGAADDSGLPNDRFFAVRPEGSVSTLKIQRTERGDSAVYLCASSFTSGSYNEQFFGPGTRLTVL.

This chain connects TRBV20-1 to TRBJ2-1, with 9 bases aligning to TRBD1. The CDR3 spans 16 residues. Per germline, CDR1 DFQATT and CDR2 SNEGSKA (reference sequence). The ends lost 6 bases at V and 1 base at J; junction bases unmatched: 10. CDR3 coding DNA: TGCAGTGCCGAGGGGACAGGGACCCTTTCCTACAATGAGCAGTTCTTC. This sequence encodes CSAEGTGTLSYNEQFF.

CDR3 bases: TGTGCCAGCAGTCCGACAGGGCCCATGCTGACGAACACCGGGGAGCTGTTTTTT. It is translated as CASSPTGPMLTNTGELFF. This chain connects TRBV6-5 to TRBJ2-2; 7 bases are shared with TRBD1. J gave up 0 bases and V 5 bases, and 12 bases lay outside the gene matches. CDR3 size: 18 residues. The germline gives CDR1 MNHEY, CDR2 SVGAGI.

CDR3 in DNA: TGTGCCAGCAGTTACGGGACAGGGGGGAACACTGAAGCTTTCTTT. Protein product: CASSYGTGGNTEAFF. This rearrangement joins TRBV6-5 to TRBJ1-1, with 11 bases that match TRBD1. V lost 2 bases and J lost 1; bases outside the gene matches: 0. The CDR3 extends over 15 amino acids. The germline V gene encodes CDR1 MNHEY and CDR2 SVGAGI.